The 29 T cell receptor beta chains below all came from one sample that was sequenced in a study of beta chain features in type 1 diabetes. The investigators reverse transcribed all of the isolated RNA, so they sequenced expressed TCRB transcripts. Clones were read by immunoSEQ multiplex PCR, and TCRdb kept only the in-frame ones, dropping some. The table shows 200,000 to 250,000 clones, with over 9.5% occurring only once. Specimen: naive CD4+ T cells from blood. These receptors were obtained from a woman younger than 35 in good health.

This clone occurred a few times. The chain carries TRBV7-3 and TRBJ2-5, with D uncertain. Germline CDR1 is SGHTA and CDR2 is FQGTGA. The CDR3 has 16 residues. Trimming cost V 0 bases and J 1 base, with 12 bases left between them. The DNA of the CDR3 is TGTGCCAGCAGCTTAACAGGCCCCCAGGTCCAAGAGACCCAGTACTTC. This gives the protein CASSLTGPQVQETQYF.

The V and J genes are TRBV25-1 and TRBJ1-2, with TRBD1 identical over 8 bases. Germline V gene lookup returns CDR1 MGHDK and CDR2 SYGVNS. V shed 4 bases, J shed 4 bases, and the junction held 11 bases outside the gene matches. This CDR3 region has 16 residues. Here the CDR3 DNA reads TGTGCCAGCAGTGGGACTCGGTCCGGGACAGGCTATGGCTACACCTTC. It translates to CASSGTRSGTGYGYTF.

The chain uses TRBV16 and TRBJ1-1; D possibly corresponds to TRBD1 (6 bases). Germline CDR1 reads KGHSY; CDR2 reads FQNENV. The CDR3 runs 15 residues. V was shortened by 1 base and J by 0 bases, with 9 bases between the two germline ends. As DNA, the CDR3 is TGTGCCAGCAGCCAATACGGACAGATGAACACTGAAGCTTTCTTT. It is translated as CASSQYGQMNTEAFF. The full variable domain, rest sourced from reference TRBV16 and TRBJ1-1, is GEEVAQTPKHLVRGEGQKAKLYCAPIKGHSYVFWYQQVLKNEFKFLISFQNENVFDETGMPKERFSAKCLPNSPCSLEIQATKLEDSAVYFCASSQYGQMNTEAFFGQGTRLTVV.

This clone has a handful of counts. The chain couples TRBV27 to TRBJ2-7; the match to TRBD1 covers 8 bases. With V trimmed by 5 bases and J by 3 bases, 6 bases remained unmatched. From germline, CDR1 is MNHEY and CDR2 SMNVEV (reference sequence). The CDR3 consists of 14 residues. The CDR3 is CASSPDRVHYEQYF. Written as DNA, the CDR3 is TGTGCCAGCAGTCCGGACAGGGTACACTACGAGCAGTACTTC.

J is TRBJ1-1 and V is TRBV6-7; tentatively, D is TRBD1 (5 bases). TRBV6-7 belongs to the ORF category, with a function that is uncertain. The CDR3 totals 18 residues. Trimming took off 2 bases at V and 2 bases at J, with 21 bases between the two ends. In DNA, the CDR3 is TGTGCCAGCAGTTACCCATTACCCCGAAGACAGATCAACACTGAAGCTTTCTTT. Translated: CASSYPLPRRQINTEAFF.

The J gene is TRBJ2-4, the V gene TRBV30, with TRBD2 matching 7 bases. The CDR3 is 15 residues long. V lost 0 bases and J lost 3; bases outside the gene matches: 5. From germline, CDR1 is GTSNPN and CDR2 SVGIG (reference sequence). Here the CDR3 reads CAWSVWGGVKNIQYF. As DNA, the CDR3 is TGTGCCTGGAGTGTATGGGGGGGTGTCAAAAACATTCAGTACTTC.

The genes are TRBV29-1 and TRBJ2-3; tentatively, D is TRBD1 (5 bases). Germline CDR1 reads SQVTM; CDR2 reads ANQGSEA. The CDR3 runs 12 residues. Trimming removed 6 bases at V and 0 bases at J, with 7 bases between. The CDR3 here is CSVRQSTDTQYF. CDR3 sequence (DNA): TGCAGCGTAAGACAGAGCACAGATACGCAGTATTTT.

This clone was seen only a few times. The chain carries TRBV6-5 and TRBJ1-2, with 8 bases lining up with TRBD1. Germline V gene sequence: CDR1 MNHEY, CDR2 SVGAGI. The CDR3 contains 13 residues. Unmatched junction bases numbered 5, after V lost 6 bases and J lost 5 bases. As DNA, the CDR3 is TGTGCCAGCAGAGCAACAGGGGGGTATGGCTACACCTTC. It is translated as CASRATGGYGYTF.

This clone was detected a few times. The CDR3 spells CASSLDPNRGDGYTF. CDR3 sequence (DNA): TGTGCCAGCAGCTTAGACCCTAACAGGGGAGATGGCTACACCTTC. The rearrangement joins TRBV7-9 to TRBJ1-2, with TRBD1 identical over 7 bases. V shed 1 base and J 6 bases; nucleotides not matched to a gene: 8. This CDR3 contains 15 residues. Per the germline V gene, CDR1 is SEHNR and CDR2 is FQNEAQ (reference sequence).

V is TRBV14 and J is TRBJ2-5; no definite D call. From germline, CDR1 is SGHDN and CDR2 FVKESK. The length of the CDR3 is 14 residues. V lost 6 bases and J 4 bases, leaving 15 bases between the germline ends. The CDR3 nucleotides are TGTGCCAGCAGTCGGAGAGACTTTGCAGAGACCCAGTACTTC. Residues: CASSRRDFAETQYF. Combining the CDR3 with reference TRBV14 and TRBJ2-5 gives the whole variable domain EAGVTQFPSHSVIEKGQTVTLRCDPISGHDNLYWYRRVMGKEIKFLLHFVKESKQDESGMPNNRFLAERTGGTYSTLKVQPAELEDSGVYFCASSRRDFAETQYFGPGTRLLVL.

The gene calls are TRBV7-3 and TRBJ2-7; 7 nucleotides agree with TRBD1. This CDR3 region has 13 residues. Germline CDR1 and CDR2: SGHTA and FQGTGA. V was pared by 5 bases and J by 0 bases, with 1 base of the junction left unmatched. The CDR3 coding sequence is TGTGCCAGCAGCCGGGACAGCTCCTACGAGCAGTACTTC. This codes for CASSRDSSYEQYF.

The chain has TRBV5-1 and TRBJ2-5, with 10 bases fitting TRBD1. Germline V gives CDR1 SGHRS, CDR2 YFSETQ. CDR3 length equals 16 residues. The junction had 8 bases not matched to a gene; V was cut back by 4 bases and J by 2 bases. The CDR3 loop reads CASSPGTGEVQETQYF. For the CDR3, the DNA is TGCGCCAGCAGCCCTGGGACAGGGGAGGTGCAAGAGACCCAGTACTTC.

The CDR3 DNA is TGCAGCGTTGAACTGCGACTGGTACCGAACACTGAAGCTTTCTTT. This encodes CSVELRLVPNTEAFF. The chain uses TRBV29-1 and TRBJ1-1, with unresolved D. The CDR3 covers 15 residues. CDR1 SQVTM and CDR2 ANQGSEA come from the germline V gene. The V end lost 2 bases, the J end lost 1 base, and 14 bases lay between the germline ends.

This sequence joins TRBV5-4 and TRBJ1-1; 8 bases align to TRBD1. CDR3 size: 14 residues. Germline-derived CDR1 and CDR2 are SGHNT and YYREEE (reference sequence). V lost 4 bases and J lost 1; bases outside the gene matches: 3. CDR3 coding DNA: TGTGCCAGCAGCAGGGGACAGGAGAACACTGAAGCTTTCTTT. Its protein product is CASSRGQENTEAFF.

The gene calls are TRBV5-1 and TRBJ2-5; D gene ambiguous. V was cut by 0 bases and J by 4 bases, with 7 bases left in between. The CDR3 is made up of 13 amino acids. Germline-derived CDR1 and CDR2 are SGHRS and YFSETQ. The CDR3 loop reads CASSLAIPETQYF. CDR3 coding DNA: TGCGCCAGCAGCTTGGCTATCCCAGAGACCCAGTACTTC.

The chain employs TRBV10-3 and TRBJ1-2, with unresolved D. Germline V lookup: CDR1 ENHRY, CDR2 SYGVKD. The CDR3 runs to 14 residues. V was clipped by 0 bases and J by 6 bases, with 11 bases between them. The DNA for the CDR3 is TGTGCCATCAGTGAGTCGATTAGCGGGGATGGCTACACCTTC. This codes for CAISESISGDGYTF.

The V and J genes are TRBV5-1 and TRBJ2-6; 7 bases are shared with TRBD2. The V segment lost 3 bases and the J segment 4 bases; nucleotides outside the gene matches: 4. The CDR3 extends over 15 amino acids. Germline CDR1 SGHRS, CDR2 YFSETQ. CDR3 residues: CASSSGREGANVLTF. The CDR3 region has the DNA TGCGCCAGCAGCTCTGGGAGGGAAGGGGCCAACGTCCTGACTTTC.

V gene TRBV6-5 combines with J gene TRBJ2-3, with 10 nucleotides matching TRBD2. Germline values: CDR1 MNHEY, CDR2 SVGAGI. The CDR3 has 15 residues. V lost 4 bases to trimming and J lost 3 bases; unmatched junction nucleotides: 4. The CDR3 protein is CASSLAGGGTDTQYF. The CDR3 nucleotides are TGTGCCAGCAGTTTAGCGGGGGGTGGTACAGATACGCAGTATTTT.

V and J are TRBV7-9 and TRBJ2-7; 14 bases align to TRBD2. V lost 5 bases to trimming and J lost 5 bases; unmatched junction nucleotides: 8. The CDR3 totals 16 residues. CDR1 is SEHNR and CDR2 is FQNEAQ in the germline V gene (reference sequence). CDR3 residues: CASSPAGLAGVHEQYF. CDR3 nucleotides: TGTGCCAGCAGCCCCGCGGGACTAGCGGGAGTCCACGAGCAGTACTTC.

The sample holds a few counts of this clone. The CDR3, as DNA: TGCGCCAGCAGCTGGGGACAGGGTGGCACTGAAGCTTTCTTT. This translates into CASSWGQGGTEAFF. The chain uses TRBV5-1 and TRBJ1-1, with 9 bases matching TRBD1. Germline V lookup: CDR1 SGHRS, CDR2 YFSETQ. CDR3 size: 14 residues. J gave up 4 bases and V 3 bases, and 4 bases lay outside the gene matches.

The chain employs TRBV25-1 and TRBJ1-6; 7 nucleotides match TRBD1. The CDR3 has 13 residues. V trimming: 8 bases; J trimming: 6 bases; junction bases outside the gene matches: 4. Germline-derived CDR1 and CDR2 are MGHDK and SYGVNS. For the CDR3, the DNA is TGTGCCAGCCGGGACAGATTTAATTCACCCCTCCACTTT. Translating gives CASRDRFNSPLHF.

The CDR3 sequence: CASSEHRDRVSEQYF. The DNA of the CDR3 is TGTGCCAGCAGTGAACACCGGGACAGGGTTTCCGAGCAGTACTTC. V and J are TRBV7-6 and TRBJ2-7, with 9 bases that match TRBD1. The CDR3 contains 15 residues. Germline V gene data show CDR1 as SGHVS and CDR2 as FNYEAQ. J was trimmed by 6 bases and V by 6 bases; bases with no gene match: 12.

The chain has TRBV6-1 and TRBJ1-2; the D is unclear. Germline V gives CDR1 MNHNS, CDR2 SASEGT. This CDR3 comprises 13 residues. Trimming removed 6 bases from V and 0 bases from J, with 8 bases in between. The CDR3 loop is CASRETANYGYTF. For the CDR3, the DNA is TGTGCCAGCAGAGAAACAGCTAACTATGGCTACACCTTC.

V usage is TRBV5-1 and J usage is TRBJ2-7; 8 bases line up with TRBD1. Unmatched junction bases numbered 6, after V lost 3 bases and J lost 1 base. Germline CDR1 and CDR2: SGHRS and YFSETQ. The CDR3 runs to 15 residues. CDR3: CASSSDDRGSYEQYF. In nucleotides, the CDR3 is TGCGCCAGCAGCTCCGACGACAGGGGATCCTACGAGCAGTACTTC.

This chain connects TRBV6-1 to TRBJ1-3, with D unresolved. The CDR3 is 14 amino acids. Germline V lookup: CDR1 MNHNS, CDR2 SASEGT. V was shortened by 2 bases and J by 3 bases, with 8 bases between the two germline ends. The CDR3, as DNA: TGTGCCAGCAGTGAAACGGGTGGTGGAAACACCATATATTTT. Its protein is CASSETGGGNTIYF.

This clone showed up just a few times. This chain joins TRBV7-2 and TRBJ2-1; D not certain. Between the trimmed V and J ends, which lost 1 base and 9 bases, there was a span of 10 bases. The germline V gene has CDR1 SGHTA and CDR2 FQGNSA. The CDR3 contains 13 residues. This CDR3 is CASSLERVGEQFF. The DNA of the CDR3 is TGTGCCAGCAGCTTAGAACGGGTCGGTGAGCAGTTCTTC. The variable domain in full, with the rest retrieved from reference TRBV7-2 and TRBJ2-1, is GAGVSQSPSNKVTEKGKDVELRCDPISGHTALYWYRQSLGQGLEFLIYFQGNSAPDKSGLPSDRFSAERTGGSVSTLTIQRTQQEDSAVYLCASSLERVGEQFFGPGTRLTVL.

The table lists this clone with many counts. The V gene is TRBV4-1, the J gene TRBJ2-1; 10 bases fit TRBD1. From germline, CDR1 is MGHRA and CDR2 YSYEKL. V gave up 5 bases and J gave up 6 bases; unmatched junction bases: 7. The CDR3 totals 15 residues. The CDR3: CASSSAGQGLNEQFF. DNA of the CDR3: TGCGCCAGCAGCTCTGCGGGACAGGGGCTCAATGAGCAGTTCTTC.

The chain uses TRBV5-1 and TRBJ2-5, with TRBD2 matching 12 bases. Germline assignment: CDR1 SGHRS and CDR2 YFSETQ. Losses at the gene ends were 4 bases for V and 5 bases for J; bases not matched to a gene: 9. This CDR3 comprises 16 residues. The CDR3 is CASSPGTSGPSETQYF. As DNA, the CDR3 is TGCGCCAGCAGCCCCGGGACTAGCGGGCCTTCGGAGACCCAGTACTTC.

V and J are TRBV5-1 and TRBJ2-2; D is ambiguous. CDR3 length: 15 amino acids. Trimming stripped 0 bases from V and 0 bases from J, with 6 bases between. Germline V gives CDR1 SGHRS, CDR2 YFSETQ. Here the CDR3 DNA reads TGCGCCAGCAGCTTGGCCGGTCCGAACACCGGGGAGCTGTTTTTT. Encoded protein: CASSLAGPNTGELFF.